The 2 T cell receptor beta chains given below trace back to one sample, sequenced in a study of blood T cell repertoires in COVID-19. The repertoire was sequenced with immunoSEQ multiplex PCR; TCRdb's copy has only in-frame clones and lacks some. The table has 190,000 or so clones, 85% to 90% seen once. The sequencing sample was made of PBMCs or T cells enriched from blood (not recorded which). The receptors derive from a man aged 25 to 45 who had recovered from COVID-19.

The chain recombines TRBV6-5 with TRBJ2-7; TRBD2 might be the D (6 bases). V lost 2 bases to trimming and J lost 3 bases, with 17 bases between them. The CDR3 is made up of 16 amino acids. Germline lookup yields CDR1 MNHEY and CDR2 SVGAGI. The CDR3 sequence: CASSYVQGWRGYEQYF. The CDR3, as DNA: TGTGCCAGCAGTTACGTTCAGGGTTGGCGGGGCTACGAGCAGTACTTC.

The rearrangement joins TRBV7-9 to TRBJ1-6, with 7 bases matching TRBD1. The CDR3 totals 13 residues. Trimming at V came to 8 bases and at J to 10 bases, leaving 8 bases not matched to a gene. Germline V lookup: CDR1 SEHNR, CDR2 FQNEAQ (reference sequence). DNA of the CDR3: TGTGCCAGCGGCCTCCAGGGGGAATCACCCCTCCACTTT. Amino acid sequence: CASGLQGESPLHF.